The entry below describes one T cell receptor beta chain. Its target is unknown. The data were taken from a study of beta chain features in type 1 diabetes. Study information: Cell yields, gender and age were similar in healthy donors and patients. Taken together, all samples contributed 90 million to 140 million examined sorted cells. General study findings and limits: In type 1 diabetes patients, VDJ junctions had fewer insertions; deletions at these junctions were more frequent. The naive, central memory and Treg TCRB repertoires of patients appeared to be more similar to one another than those of healthy donors.

As every portion of the isolated RNA was reverse transcribed, the sequencing read expressed TCRB transcripts. TCRdb keeps only in-frame clones here, not all; method: immunoSEQ multiplex PCR. The sample records 250,000 to 300,000 clones, about 7.8% being singletons. The receptor was derived from a woman in her late teens or twenties in good health. The material sequenced was central memory CD4+ T cells from blood.

The CDR3 nucleotides are TGTGCCAGCAGTAATAGAATGAGCAATCAGCCCCAGCATTTT. Encoded protein: CASSNRMSNQPQHF. The chain recombines TRBV2 with TRBJ1-5; unclear D gene. Trimming stripped 5 bases from V and 1 base from J, with 9 bases between. Germline V gene lookup returns CDR1 SNHLY and CDR2 FYNNEI. This CDR3 spans 14 amino acids.